The T cell receptor beta chain described here comes from a study of identical twins. TCRdb redid the calling of the 5' RACE reads with MiXCR, one entry per CDR3 protein. Of hundreds of thousands of distinct CDR3 sequences in the sample, about 12% are singletons; the top ten hold roughly 1.5%. The CDR3 totals 15 residues. V lost 3 bases and J 2 bases, leaving 8 bases between the germline ends. Germline CDR1 KGHSH, CDR2 LQKENI. These records were also assigned to another study, of yellow fever vaccine responses in identical twins.

The J gene is TRBJ2-6, the V gene TRBV18; weak D call: TRBD1 (6 bases). Material for sequencing was PBMCs. This sequence was found in a woman aged 18-35 years in good health. The CDR3 region has the DNA TGTGCCAGCTCACCCGGGACAACTGGGGCCAACGTCCTGACTTTC. It codes for CASSPGTTGANVLTF.